The 5 T cell receptor beta chains below were found in one sample sequenced in a study of T cell repertoires in cytomegalovirus infection. MiXCR was run by TCRdb on the reads, yielding one entry per CDR3 protein. This table holds about 310,000 distinct CDR3 sequences, 17% found once. Material for sequencing was PBMCs. The origin of the receptors is a human donor in good health (CMV status not recorded). Some clones in this sample may be carry-over from other donors' samples.

This clonotype has just a few counts. This rearrangement joins TRBV5-6 to TRBJ1-5; D remains unclear. CDR1 is SGHDT and CDR2 is YYEEEE in the germline V gene. The ends were cut back, 0 bases at V and 7 bases at J, with 8 bases in the middle. The CDR3 length is 13 residues. DNA of the CDR3: TGTGCCAGCAGCTTGGCAGGCTACCAGCCCCAGCATTTT. Its protein is CASSLAGYQPQHF.

A few counts support this clonotype. V is TRBV19 and J is TRBJ1-1; unclear D gene. This CDR3 has 13 residues. Deletions cut 9 bases from V and 0 bases from J, with 11 bases between. The germline V gene encodes CDR1 LNHDA and CDR2 SQIVND (reference sequence). CDR3 coding DNA: TGTGCCAGCCGAGCCAGGATGAACACTGAAGCTTTCTTT. It codes for CASRARMNTEAFF.

V usage is TRBV11-2 and J usage is TRBJ2-5; TRBD2 matches at 8 bases. The CDR3 extends over 17 amino acids. Per the germline V gene, CDR1 is SGHAT and CDR2 is FQNNGV. V gave up 4 bases and J gave up 1 base; unmatched junction bases: 11. CDR3 nucleotides: TGTGCCAGCAGCTATCAACGCCGGGGGGGCGGCCAAGAGACCCAGTACTTC. It translates to CASSYQRRGGGQETQYF.

J is TRBJ2-2 and V is TRBV6-2 or TRBV6-3, with 15 positions matching TRBD2. This CDR3 contains 18 residues. CDR1 and CDR2 (germline): MNHEY, SVGEGT. V gave up 6 bases and J gave up 4 bases; unmatched junction bases: 9. For the CDR3, the DNA is TGTGCCAGCAGAAATTCCGGGACTAGCGGGGGGCCCACCGGGGAGCTGTTTTTT. Translating gives CASRNSGTSGGPTGELFF.

This clonotype was seen a handful of times. The chain carries TRBV10-3 and TRBJ1-2; D is undetermined. This CDR3 contains 14 residues. Germline CDR1 is ENHRY and CDR2 is SYGVKD. The V end lost 0 bases, the J end lost 5 bases, and 10 bases lay between the germline ends. The CDR3 nucleotides are TGTGCCATCAGTGAGTCTGCCGAAGGATATGGCTACACCTTC. Translating it yields CAISESAEGYGYTF.